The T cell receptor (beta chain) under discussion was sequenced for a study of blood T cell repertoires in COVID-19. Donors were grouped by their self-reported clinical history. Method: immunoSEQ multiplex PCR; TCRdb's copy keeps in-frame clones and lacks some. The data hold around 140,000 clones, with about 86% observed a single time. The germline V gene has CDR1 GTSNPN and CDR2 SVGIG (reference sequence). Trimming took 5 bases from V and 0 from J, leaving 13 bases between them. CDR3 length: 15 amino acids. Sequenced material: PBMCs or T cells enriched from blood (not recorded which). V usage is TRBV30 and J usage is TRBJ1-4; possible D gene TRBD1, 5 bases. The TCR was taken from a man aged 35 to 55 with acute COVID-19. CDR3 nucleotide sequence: TGTGCCTGGGAGGGAGGGGCCACAACTAATGAAAAACTGTTTTTT. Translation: CAWEGGATTNEKLFF.